The present entry profiles one TCR beta chain with its context. TCRdb called the reads again in MiXCR, with one record for every CDR3 protein. The table has 90,000 to 100,000 distinct CDR3 sequences, 25% to 40% seen once. The data derive from a study of type 1 regulatory T cells. The CDR3 is made up of 12 amino acids. In germline, CDR1 is SQVTM, CDR2 ANQGSEA. V was pared by 1 base and J by 9 bases, with 10 bases between. This sequence originates from a human donor in good health. This chain uses TRBV29-1 with TRBJ2-1; D uncertain. The sequenced material came from CD4+ T cells, either the whole sample or a sorted fraction (not recorded which). CDR3 sequence reads: CSVEGHQGEQFF. The CDR3 region has the DNA TGCAGCGTTGAAGGACATCAAGGTGAGCAGTTCTTC.